This TCR beta chain was identified in a study of blood T cell repertoires in COVID-19 (dated by TCRdb to about 2020). Some background on the complete study: Collaborator samples came from the United States, Italy and Spain and covered acute and convalescent phases of COVID-19. Samples were obtained from the ongoing ImmuneRACE study (first 160 participants) and from over a thousand subjects provided by 6 global collaborators. Deeply sampled blood TCRbeta repertoires from subjects exposed to, actively infected with, or recovered from COVID-19 were included in the dataset. The prospective study material was composed of cDNA or gDNA derived from T cells, B-cell-depleted T cells, or PBMCs. Where available, HLA class I and class II types were taken from metadata supplied by the sample provider and were not determined by assay-based typing. Nearly every sample came with metadata listing a de-identified subject ID, COVID-19 status, age in years and sex. A freely available public database, intended as a resource for researchers studying the immune response to SARS-CoV-2, is where the repertoires were released.

Summary of the overall study and its limitations: Clinical and demographic metadata were provided uncurated, with the amount varying by source and participant.

Cut back by 6 bases and 4 bases, the V and J ends lie 10 bases apart. In the germline V gene (reference sequence), CDR1 corresponds to PRHDT and CDR2 to FYEKMQ. The CDR3, cysteine through phenylalanine, is 13 amino acids long. The DNA shown is the 39-base CDR3, in frame from base 1. Remarks on this clone: Its antigen is still unknown. Base qualities are not at hand, and no much larger clone is one base apart.

The collaborating institutions used their own protocols to collect whole blood in K2EDTA tubes. Collaborator samples were shipped for TCRbeta analysis as frozen whole blood, isolated PBMCs, or DNA extracted from either sample type. The immunoSEQ Assay, a bias-controlled multiplex PCR, was used to amplify TCRbeta CDR3 regions from genomic DNA. For the original study's pipeline: Within the assay, amplification of reference gene primers was used to estimate how many nucleated cells each sample contained. Sequence reads were collapsed and filtered to measure the absolute abundance of every unique TCRbeta CDR3 rearrangement. For each sample, productive Simpson clonality was calculated as the square root of Simpson's diversity index over productive rearrangements. Drawn from immuneACCESS, this table holds only the in-frame rearrangements with V and J called that TCRdb kept. Clones are partly lost; checked studies trace under half to an unresolved V gene and leave the rest unexplained. Clonal size and the V and J genes are those of that table, whereas D and trimming came from the DNA. This sample has around 140,000 clones in its table, and over 70% of those were observed once. 2% to 3% of the sample is in the top ten clones.

Sequencing input: peripheral blood. This TCR derives from a man in his forties or fifties with active COVID-19. The chain is encoded by TRBV13 joined to TRBJ1-3; a tentative D call is TRBD1 (5 bases match). The CDR3 corresponds to CASRRTSGNTIYF. Here is the DNA: TGTGCCAGCAGGAGGACATCGGGAAACACCATATATTTT.